These 8 T cell receptor beta chains were sequenced from one sample in a study of immune characterization of retroperitoneal liposarcoma. TCRdb independently ran MiXCR on the PCR reads; one entry per CDR3 protein. The sample has approximately 7,000 distinct CDR3 sequences; roughly 29% are singletons. The specimen sequenced was blood. The receptors were sampled from a male donor with retroperitoneal liposarcoma.

The chain links TRBV6-5 to TRBJ1-5; 12 bases are a match to TRBD1. Germline-derived CDR1 and CDR2 are MNHEY and SVGAGI. The ends lost 4 bases at V and 6 bases at J; junction bases unmatched: 7. The CDR3 spans 16 residues. The CDR3: CASSLTGQGAAQPQHF. The CDR3 DNA reads as TGTGCCAGCAGTTTAACGGGACAGGGGGCCGCTCAGCCCCAGCATTTT.

This clonotype turned up a few times. V gene TRBV5-1 combines with J gene TRBJ2-1; D unresolved. The end of the DNA is better explained by TRBJ2-5, so the J call may be wrong. The CDR3 length is 14 residues. Germline values: CDR1 SGHRS, CDR2 YFSETQ. The CDR3 protein is CASSSGRIQETQYF. As DNA, the CDR3 is TGCGCCAGCAGTTCTGGACGGATCCAAGAGACCCAGTACTTC.

This clonotype was counted ten times or more. This sequence joins TRBV6-4 and TRBJ2-3; weak D call: TRBD1 (6 bases). This CDR3 has 15 amino acids. V was pared by 0 bases and J by 4 bases, with 11 bases between. CDR1 and CDR2 (germline): MRHNA, SNTAGT. CDR3 in amino acids: CASSDSGEGADTQYF. The CDR3 DNA sequence: TGTGCCAGCAGTGACTCGGGAGAGGGGGCAGATACGCAGTATTTT.

This clonotype was counted many times. This chain connects TRBV6-1 to TRBJ1-1; D uncertain. Germline lookup yields CDR1 MNHNS and CDR2 SASEGT. This CDR3 has 14 residues. Trimming removed 6 bases at V and 1 base at J, with 12 bases between. DNA of the CDR3: TGTGCCAGCAGGGGCTGGACGGGGAACACTGAAGCTTTCTTT. Its translation: CASRGWTGNTEAFF.

There are a few counts of this clonotype. CDR3 amino acids: CASSYSQLAGGGQETQYF. As DNA, the CDR3 is TGTGCCAGCAGTTACTCGCAACTAGCGGGAGGGGGCCAAGAGACCCAGTACTTC. The chain employs TRBV6-2 or TRBV6-3 and TRBJ2-5, with 13 positions matching TRBD2. Per the germline V gene, CDR1 is MNHEY and CDR2 is SVGEGT. This CDR3 region has 18 residues. V lost 0 bases to trimming and J lost 1 base; unmatched junction nucleotides: 5.

The V call is TRBV28, the J call TRBJ2-1; TRBD2 might be the D (5 bases). Germline lookup yields CDR1 MDHEN and CDR2 SYDVKM. The ends were cut back, 2 bases at V and 8 bases at J, with 7 bases in the middle. This CDR3 is built from 12 residues. The CDR3 reads CASSLKDYEQFF. CDR3 sequence (DNA): TGTGCCAGCAGTTTAAAGGACTATGAGCAGTTCTTC.

This clonotype was detected a few times. The chain employs TRBV4-1 and TRBJ2-4; D possibly corresponds to TRBD2 (5 bases). Germline CDR1 is MGHRA and CDR2 is YSYEKL. There are 20 residues in the CDR3. V was clipped by 0 bases and J by 0 bases, with 21 bases between them. CDR3 in amino acids: CASSQDRTRGPVVAKNIQYF. The CDR3 DNA sequence: TGCGCCAGCAGCCAAGACCGTACACGCGGGCCCGTCGTAGCCAAAAACATTCAGTACTTC.

This chain uses TRBV7-2 with TRBJ2-1, with 8 nucleotides matching TRBD2. After removal of 4 bases from V and 6 bases from J, the junction contained 8 bases not matched to a gene. The CDR3 contains 15 residues. Per germline, CDR1 SGHTA and CDR2 FQGNSA. For the CDR3, the DNA is TGTGCCAGCAGCTCTGTATTAGCGGGGCTCAATGAGCAGTTCTTC. Translation gives CASSSVLAGLNEQFF.